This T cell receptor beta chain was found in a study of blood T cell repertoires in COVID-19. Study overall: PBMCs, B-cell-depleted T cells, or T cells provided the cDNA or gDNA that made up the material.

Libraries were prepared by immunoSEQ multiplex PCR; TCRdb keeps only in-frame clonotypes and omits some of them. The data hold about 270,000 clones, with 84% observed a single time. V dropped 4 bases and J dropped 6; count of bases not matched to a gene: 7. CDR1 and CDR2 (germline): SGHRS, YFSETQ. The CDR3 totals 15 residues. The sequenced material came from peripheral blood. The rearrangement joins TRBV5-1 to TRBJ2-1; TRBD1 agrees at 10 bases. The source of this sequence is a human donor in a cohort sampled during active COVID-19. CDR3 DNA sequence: TGCGCCAGCAGCCCAAAGGACAGGGGGTTCAATGAGCAGTTCTTC. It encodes CASSPKDRGFNEQFF.